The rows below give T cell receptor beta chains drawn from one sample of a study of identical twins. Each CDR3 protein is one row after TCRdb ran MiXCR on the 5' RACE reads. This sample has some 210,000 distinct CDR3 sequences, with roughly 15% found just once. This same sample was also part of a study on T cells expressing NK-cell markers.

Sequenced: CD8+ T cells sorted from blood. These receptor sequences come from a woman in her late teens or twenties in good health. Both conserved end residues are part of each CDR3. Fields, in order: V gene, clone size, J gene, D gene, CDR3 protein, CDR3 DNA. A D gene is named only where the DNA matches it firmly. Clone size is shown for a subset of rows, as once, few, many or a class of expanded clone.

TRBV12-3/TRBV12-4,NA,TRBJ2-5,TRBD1,CASSVGTGPFETQYF,TGTGCCAGCAGTGTCGGGACAGGGCCGTTTGAGACCCAGTACTTC
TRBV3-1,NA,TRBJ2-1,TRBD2,CASCQEGSSGRVPGEQFF,TGTGCCTCCTGCCAAGAAGGGTCTAGCGGGAGGGTACCAGGTGAGCAGTTCTTC
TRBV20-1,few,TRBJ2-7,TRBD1,CSATDRDSPREQYF,TGCAGTGCTACGGACAGGGACAGCCCACGGGAGCAGTACTTC
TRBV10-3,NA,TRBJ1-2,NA,CAISESWGRSYGYTF,TGTGCCATCAGTGAGTCTTGGGGGCGCAGCTATGGCTACACCTTC
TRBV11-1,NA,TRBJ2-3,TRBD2,CASSFPGTSGGSSTDTQYF,TGTGCCAGCAGCTTTCCCGGAACTAGCGGGGGGTCTAGCACAGATACGCAGTATTTT
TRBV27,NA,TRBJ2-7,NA,CASSWKTSYEQYF,TGTGCCAGCAGTTGGAAAACCTCCTACGAGCAGTACTTC
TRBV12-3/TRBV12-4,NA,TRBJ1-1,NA,CASSFDYGNTEAFF,TGTGCCAGCAGTTTTGACTACGGGAACACTGAAGCTTTCTTT
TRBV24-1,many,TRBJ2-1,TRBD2,CATSDPSGSSYNEQFF,TGTGCCACCAGTGATCCTAGCGGGAGCTCCTACAATGAGCAGTTCTTC
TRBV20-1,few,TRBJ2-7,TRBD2,CSAKAGEWNEQYF,TGCAGTGCTAAAGCGGGAGAATGGAACGAGCAGTACTTC
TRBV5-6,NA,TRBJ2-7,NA,CASSAGLLTYEQYF,TGTGCCAGCAGCGCGGGCCTACTCACCTACGAGCAGTACTTC
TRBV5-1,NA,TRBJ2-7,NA,CASSLGIASSYEQYF,TGCGCCAGCAGCTTGGGGATAGCCTCTTCCTACGAGCAGTACTTC
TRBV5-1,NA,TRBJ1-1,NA,CASSLGPANTEAFF,TGCGCCAGCAGCTTAGGACCCGCGAACACTGAAGCTTTCTTT
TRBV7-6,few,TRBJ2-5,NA,CASSLRPNPWGGRKTQYF,TGTGCCAGCAGCTTACGACCCAATCCGTGGGGAGGTCGGAAGACCCAGTACTTC
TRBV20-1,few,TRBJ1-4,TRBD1,CSALGGSNEKLFF,TGCAGTGCCCTAGGGGGCTCTAATGAAAAACTGTTTTTT
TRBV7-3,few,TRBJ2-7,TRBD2,CASSKIPGLATSYEQYF,TGTGCCAGCAGCAAGATACCGGGACTAGCGACCTCCTACGAGCAGTACTTC
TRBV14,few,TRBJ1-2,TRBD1,CASSQDGTGVHGYTF,TGTGCCAGCAGCCAAGATGGGACAGGGGTCCATGGCTACACCTTC
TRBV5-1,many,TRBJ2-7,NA,CASSLSYSYEQYF,TGCGCCAGCAGCTTGTCTTACAGCTACGAGCAGTACTTC
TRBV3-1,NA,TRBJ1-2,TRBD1,CASSQIGQGEGFNYGYTF,TGTGCCAGCAGCCAAATCGGACAGGGGGAAGGTTTCAACTATGGCTACACCTTC
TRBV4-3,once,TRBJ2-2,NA,CASSQDGLASTGELFF,TGCGCCAGCAGCCAAGATGGGCTAGCCTCCACCGGGGAGCTGTTTTTT
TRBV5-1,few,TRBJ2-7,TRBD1,CASTPDRDRTYEQYF,TGCGCCAGCACTCCTGACAGGGACAGGACCTACGAGCAGTACTTC
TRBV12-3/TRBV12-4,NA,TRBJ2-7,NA,CASRAENEQYF,TGTGCCAGCAGAGCGGAAAACGAGCAGTACTTC
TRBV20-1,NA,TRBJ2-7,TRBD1,CSARVRDSPYEQYF,TGCAGTGCTAGAGTTCGGGACAGCCCCTACGAGCAGTACTTC
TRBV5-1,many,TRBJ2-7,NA,CASSFGYEQYF,TGTGCCAGCAGTTTTGGGTACGAGCAGTACTTC
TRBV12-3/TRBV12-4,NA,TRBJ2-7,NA,CASSPGSAYEQYF,TGTGCCAGCAGTCCAGGGTCCGCCTACGAGCAGTACTTC
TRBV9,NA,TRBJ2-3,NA,CASSAKDTQYF,TGTGCCAGCAGCGCAAAAGATACGCAGTATTTT
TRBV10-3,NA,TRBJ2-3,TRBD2,CAISEGPGAGGPHTDTQYF,TGTGCCATCAGTGAGGGTCCCGGAGCGGGAGGCCCACACACAGATACGCAGTATTTT
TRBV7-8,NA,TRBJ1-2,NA,CASSLGWQGEGYTF,TGTGCCAGCAGCTTAGGGTGGCAGGGAGAAGGCTACACCTTC
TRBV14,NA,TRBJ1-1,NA,CASSQGMQAFF,TGTGCCAGCAGCCAGGGGATGCAAGCTTTCTTT
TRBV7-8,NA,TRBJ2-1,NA,CASSLGQGSNEQFF,TGTGCCAGCAGCTTAGGGCAGGGCTCCAATGAGCAGTTCTTC
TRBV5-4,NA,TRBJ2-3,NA,CASRRTPTDTQYF,TGTGCCAGCAGAAGGACACCCACAGATACGCAGTATTTT
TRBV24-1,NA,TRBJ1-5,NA,CATSGTDSNQPQHF,TGTGCCACCAGTGGGACAGATAGCAATCAGCCCCAGCATTTT
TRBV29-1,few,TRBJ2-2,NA,CSVFLNTGELFF,TGCAGCGTTTTTCTGAACACCGGGGAGCTGTTTTTT
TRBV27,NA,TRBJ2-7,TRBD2,CASGETSGRTYEQYF,TGTGCCAGCGGGGAAACTAGCGGGAGGACTTACGAGCAGTACTTC
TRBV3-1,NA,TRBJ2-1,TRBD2,CASSQGPGLATQGTYNEQFF,TGTGCCAGCAGCCAGGGCCCGGGACTAGCGACCCAAGGCACCTACAATGAGCAGTTCTTC
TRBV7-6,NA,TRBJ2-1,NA,CASSFLELSGTGMTVQFF,TGTGCCAGCAGCTTCCTAGAACTTTCCGGGACGGGCATGACAGTGCAGTTCTTC
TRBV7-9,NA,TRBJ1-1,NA,CASSATQEMNTEAFF,TGTGCCAGCAGCGCTACACAGGAGATGAACACTGAAGCTTTCTTT
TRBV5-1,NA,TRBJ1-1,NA,CASSLAGSIIEAFF,TGCGCCAGCAGCTTGGCGGGGAGCATAATAGAAGCTTTCTTT
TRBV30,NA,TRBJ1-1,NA,CAWSSAGTEAFF,TGTGCCTGGAGCTCAGCGGGAACTGAAGCTTTCTTT